This is a list of T cell receptor beta chains from one sample in a study of T cell responses to AZD1222 COVID-19 vaccine. Assay: immunoSEQ multiplex PCR; the TCRdb copy retains only in-frame clones and omits some. Altogether 99,000 or so clones are present, 75% to 90% being singletons, with the ten largest covering 15% to 20%. This material consisted of peripheral blood, taken on day 0 of AZD1222 vaccination. All receptors derive from an adult in good health. CDR3s include the opening cysteine and the closing phenylalanine or tryptophan. Each record gives: clone size, D gene, J gene, V gene, CDR3 protein, CDR3 DNA. A D gene is named only where the DNA matches it firmly. Size tells how often a clone was seen (once, few, many) or the class of an expanded clone, and some rows leave it out.

clone_size: -
d_call: -
j_call: TRBJ2-7
v_call: TRBV13
cdr3_aa: CASSLGQGPYEQYF
cdr3_nt: TGTGCCAGCAGCTTAGGGCAGGGACCCTACGAGCAGTACTTC

clone_size: -
d_call: TRBD1
j_call: TRBJ1-2
v_call: TRBV11-1
cdr3_aa: CASSLSGTGVYGYTF
cdr3_nt: TGTGCCAGCAGCTTATCCGGGACAGGGGTTTATGGCTACACCTTC

clone_size: -
d_call: -
j_call: TRBJ2-4
v_call: TRBV30
cdr3_aa: CAWSRGRENIQYF
cdr3_nt: TGTGCCTGGAGTAGGGGGAGGGAAAACATTCAGTACTTC

clone_size: -
d_call: -
j_call: TRBJ1-2
v_call: TRBV9
cdr3_aa: CASSRQVMDGYTF
cdr3_nt: TGTGCCAGCAGCAGACAGGTAATGGATGGCTACACCTTC

clone_size: -
d_call: TRBD1
j_call: TRBJ1-1
v_call: TRBV9
cdr3_aa: CASSRQGPEAFF
cdr3_nt: TGTGCCAGCAGTCGACAGGGACCTGAAGCTTTCTTT

clone_size: -
d_call: -
j_call: TRBJ1-5
v_call: TRBV19
cdr3_aa: CASSIPRWQKGNQPQHF
cdr3_nt: TGTGCCAGTAGTATCCCTCGGTGGCAGAAGGGAAATCAGCCCCAGCATTTT

clone_size: once
d_call: -
j_call: TRBJ1-4
v_call: TRBV5-1
cdr3_aa: CASSLVPGLGTNEKLFF
cdr3_nt: TGCGCCAGCAGCTTGGTTCCGGGACTGGGGACTAATGAAAAACTGTTTTTT

clone_size: -
d_call: -
j_call: TRBJ2-7
v_call: TRBV5-4
cdr3_aa: CASSPGALVGSYEQYF
cdr3_nt: TGTGCCAGCAGCCCGGGGGCGCTAGTGGGTTCCTACGAGCAGTACTTC

clone_size: many
d_call: -
j_call: TRBJ2-7
v_call: TRBV5-6
cdr3_aa: CASSFGVLGYEQYF
cdr3_nt: TGTGCCAGCAGCTTCGGGGTGTTGGGCTACGAGCAGTACTTC

clone_size: -
d_call: TRBD1
j_call: TRBJ1-4
v_call: TRBV11-2
cdr3_aa: CASSPTGTGTEKLFF
cdr3_nt: TGTGCCAGCAGCCCTACCGGGACAGGGACTGAAAAACTGTTTTTT

clone_size: -
d_call: -
j_call: TRBJ2-5
v_call: TRBV6-2/TRBV6-3
cdr3_aa: CASSWGNFGETQYF
cdr3_nt: TGTGCCAGCAGCTGGGGGAATTTTGGGGAGACCCAGTACTTC

clone_size: -
d_call: -
j_call: TRBJ1-5
v_call: TRBV5-1
cdr3_aa: CASSLGGLGQPQHF
cdr3_nt: TGCGCCAGCAGCTTGGGGGGTCTAGGTCAGCCCCAGCATTTT

clone_size: -
d_call: -
j_call: TRBJ1-5
v_call: TRBV19
cdr3_aa: CASSILGVASNQPQHF
cdr3_nt: TGTGCCAGTAGTATCCTAGGGGTTGCAAGCAATCAGCCCCAGCATTTT

clone_size: -
d_call: TRBD1
j_call: TRBJ1-3
v_call: TRBV4-1
cdr3_aa: CASSLIRSGGSSGNTIYF
cdr3_nt: TGCGCCAGCAGCCTTATTCGCTCAGGGGGAAGCTCTGGAAACACCATATATTTT

clone_size: -
d_call: TRBD1
j_call: TRBJ2-2
v_call: TRBV6-5
cdr3_aa: CASRQGAWTGELFF
cdr3_nt: TGTGCCAGCAGACAGGGGGCGTGGACCGGGGAGCTGTTTTTT

clone_size: -
d_call: TRBD1
j_call: TRBJ1-2
v_call: TRBV10-3
cdr3_aa: CAISEGTVTNYGYTF
cdr3_nt: TGTGCCATCAGTGAAGGGACAGTAACTAACTATGGCTACACCTTC

clone_size: -
d_call: -
j_call: TRBJ2-7
v_call: TRBV5-4
cdr3_aa: CASSSNRARSSYEQYF
cdr3_nt: TGTGCCAGCAGCTCGAACCGGGCCCGGAGCTCCTACGAGCAGTACTTC

clone_size: once
d_call: TRBD1
j_call: TRBJ1-2
v_call: TRBV9
cdr3_aa: CASSALQGAEGYTF
cdr3_nt: TGTGCCAGCAGCGCATTACAGGGGGCGGAGGGCTACACCTTC

clone_size: once
d_call: -
j_call: TRBJ1-1
v_call: TRBV7-8
cdr3_aa: CASSLDGHGDTEAFF
cdr3_nt: TGTGCCAGCAGCTTAGACGGACATGGTGATACTGAAGCTTTCTTT

clone_size: -
d_call: TRBD1
j_call: TRBJ2-7
v_call: TRBV5-7
cdr3_aa: CASTRGQGISYEQYF
cdr3_nt: TGTGCCAGCACCCGGGGACAGGGGATTTCCTACGAGCAGTACTTC

clone_size: many
d_call: -
j_call: TRBJ1-1
v_call: TRBV7-8
cdr3_aa: CASSLGVWGDEAFF
cdr3_nt: TGTGCCAGCAGCTTAGGGGTGTGGGGGGATGAAGCTTTCTTT

clone_size: -
d_call: -
j_call: TRBJ1-4
v_call: TRBV4-1
cdr3_aa: CASSHGGTGPENEKLFF
cdr3_nt: TGCGCCAGCAGCCACGGAGGAACAGGTCCGGAGAACGAAAAACTGTTTTTT

clone_size: once
d_call: -
j_call: TRBJ1-3
v_call: TRBV7-6
cdr3_aa: CASSLGEDSGNTIYF
cdr3_nt: TGTGCCAGCAGCTTAGGAGAAGACTCTGGAAACACCATATATTTT

clone_size: -
d_call: -
j_call: TRBJ1-1
v_call: TRBV7-3
cdr3_aa: CASSPYGGVNTEAFF
cdr3_nt: TGTGCCAGCAGCCCCTATGGGGGCGTGAACACTGAAGCTTTCTTT

clone_size: -
d_call: -
j_call: TRBJ1-2
v_call: TRBV3-1/TRBV3-2
cdr3_aa: CASSQEENYGYTF
cdr3_nt: TGTGCCAGCAGCCAAGAGGAAAACTATGGCTACACCTTC

clone_size: -
d_call: TRBD1
j_call: TRBJ2-3
v_call: TRBV19
cdr3_aa: CASSLRTGSRTDTQYF
cdr3_nt: TGTGCCAGTAGTCTCCGGACAGGTAGTCGCACAGATACGCAGTATTTT

clone_size: -
d_call: TRBD1
j_call: TRBJ1-5
v_call: TRBV4-1
cdr3_aa: CASSQAGTGGLQPQHF
cdr3_nt: TGCGCCAGCAGCCAAGCCGGGACAGGGGGTTTGCAGCCCCAGCATTTT

clone_size: -
d_call: -
j_call: TRBJ1-1
v_call: TRBV10-3
cdr3_aa: CAISEGYTEAFF
cdr3_nt: TGTGCCATCAGTGAAGGGTACACTGAAGCTTTCTTT

clone_size: -
d_call: -
j_call: TRBJ1-4
v_call: TRBV5-4
cdr3_aa: CASSPRVNEKLFF
cdr3_nt: TGTGCCAGCAGCCCACGGGTAAATGAAAAACTGTTTTTT

clone_size: -
d_call: TRBD2
j_call: TRBJ2-2
v_call: TRBV9
cdr3_aa: CASSVGLAGGNTGELFF
cdr3_nt: TGTGCCAGCAGCGTAGGGCTAGCGGGGGGTAACACCGGGGAGCTGTTTTTT

clone_size: -
d_call: TRBD2
j_call: TRBJ2-3
v_call: TRBV12-3/TRBV12-4
cdr3_aa: CASGLLDTQYF
cdr3_nt: TGTGCTAGCGGGCTTTTAGATACGCAGTATTTT

clone_size: -
d_call: -
j_call: TRBJ2-4
v_call: TRBV7-2
cdr3_aa: CASSGSGGAFKNIQYF
cdr3_nt: TGTGCCAGCAGCGGCAGTGGGGGGGCGTTCAAAAACATTCAGTACTTC

clone_size: -
d_call: -
j_call: TRBJ1-2
v_call: TRBV28
cdr3_aa: CASSLTEGHGYTF
cdr3_nt: TGTGCCAGCAGTCTGACAGAAGGCCATGGCTACACCTTC

clone_size: few
d_call: -
j_call: TRBJ1-5
v_call: TRBV4-1
cdr3_aa: CASSQKAGIDQPQHF
cdr3_nt: TGCGCCAGCAGCCAGAAGGCGGGGATTGATCAGCCCCAGCATTTT

clone_size: -
d_call: -
j_call: TRBJ1-4
v_call: TRBV5-1
cdr3_aa: CASRSTADPPEKLFF
cdr3_nt: TGCGCCAGCAGAAGTACGGCCGATCCGCCTGAAAAACTGTTTTTT

clone_size: -
d_call: TRBD1
j_call: TRBJ1-5
v_call: TRBV18
cdr3_aa: CASSPLSGQGNQPQHF
cdr3_nt: TGTGCCAGCTCACCACTGTCGGGACAGGGGAATCAGCCCCAGCATTTT

clone_size: -
d_call: -
j_call: TRBJ1-1
v_call: TRBV3-1/TRBV3-2
cdr3_aa: CASSQGTEAFF
cdr3_nt: TGTGCCAGCAGCCAGGGAACTGAAGCTTTCTTT

clone_size: -
d_call: -
j_call: TRBJ1-3
v_call: TRBV10-3
cdr3_aa: CAISDQGTAGNTIYF
cdr3_nt: TGTGCCATCAGTGATCAGGGAACGGCTGGAAACACCATATATTTT

clone_size: -
d_call: TRBD1
j_call: TRBJ2-3
v_call: TRBV2
cdr3_aa: CASRVTGASDTQYF
cdr3_nt: TGTGCCAGCAGAGTCACAGGGGCTTCGGATACGCAGTATTTT

clone_size: once
d_call: -
j_call: TRBJ2-2
v_call: TRBV7-7
cdr3_aa: CASSLDTLNTGELFF
cdr3_nt: TGTGCTAGCAGCTTAGACACTCTAAACACCGGGGAGCTGTTTTTT

clone_size: -
d_call: -
j_call: TRBJ1-2
v_call: TRBV25-1
cdr3_aa: CASSESWEGDYGYTF
cdr3_nt: TGTGCCAGCAGTGAATCTTGGGAGGGTGACTATGGCTACACCTTC